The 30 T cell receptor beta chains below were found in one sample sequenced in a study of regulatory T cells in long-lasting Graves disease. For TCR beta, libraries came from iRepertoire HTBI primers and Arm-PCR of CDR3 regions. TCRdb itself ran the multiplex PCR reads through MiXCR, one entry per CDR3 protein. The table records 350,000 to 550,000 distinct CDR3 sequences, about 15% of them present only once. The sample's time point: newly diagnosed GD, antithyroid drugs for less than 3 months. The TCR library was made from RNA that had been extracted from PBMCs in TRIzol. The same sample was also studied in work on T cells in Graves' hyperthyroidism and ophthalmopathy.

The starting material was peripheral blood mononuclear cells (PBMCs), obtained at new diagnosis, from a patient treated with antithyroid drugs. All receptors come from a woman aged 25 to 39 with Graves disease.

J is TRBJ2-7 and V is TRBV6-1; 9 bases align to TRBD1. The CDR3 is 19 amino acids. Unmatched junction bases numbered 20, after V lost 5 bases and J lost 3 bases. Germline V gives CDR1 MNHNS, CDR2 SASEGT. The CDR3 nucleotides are TGTGCCAGCAGTCCCTCCGGGACAGGGATATCTTCCCTGAACTACGAGCAGTACTTC. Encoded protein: CASSPSGTGISSLNYEQYF.

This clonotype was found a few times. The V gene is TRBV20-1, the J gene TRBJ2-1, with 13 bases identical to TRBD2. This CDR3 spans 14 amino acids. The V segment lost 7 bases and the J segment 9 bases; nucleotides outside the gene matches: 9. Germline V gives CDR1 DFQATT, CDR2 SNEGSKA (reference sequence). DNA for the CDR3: TGCAGTGTCCGGACTAGCGGGAGATATGTTGAGCAGTTCTTC. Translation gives CSVRTSGRYVEQFF.

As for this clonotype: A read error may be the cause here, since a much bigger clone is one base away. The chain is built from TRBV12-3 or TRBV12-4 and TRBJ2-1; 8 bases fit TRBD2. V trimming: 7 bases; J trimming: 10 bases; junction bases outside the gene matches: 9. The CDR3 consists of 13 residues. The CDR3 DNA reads TGTGCCAGCATGAGCGGGAGCTGCCGGGAGCAGTTCTTC. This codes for CASMSGSCREQFF.

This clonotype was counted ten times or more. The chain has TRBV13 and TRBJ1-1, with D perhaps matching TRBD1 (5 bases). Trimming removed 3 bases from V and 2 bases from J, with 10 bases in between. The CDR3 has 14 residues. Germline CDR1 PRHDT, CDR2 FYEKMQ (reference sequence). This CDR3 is CASSFQRGNTEAFF. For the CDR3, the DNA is TGTGCCAGCAGCTTTCAGAGGGGAAACACTGAAGCTTTCTTT.

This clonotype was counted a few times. DNA for the CDR3: TGTGCCACCAGTGATCCTGCCGGGTCCGCGACCGATACGCAGTATTTT. Its translation is CATSDPAGSATDTQYF. The chain recombines TRBV24-1 with TRBJ2-3; D uncertain. Deletions cut 3 bases from V and 6 bases from J, with 18 bases between. The CDR3 has 16 amino acids. The V gene's germline CDR1 is KGHDR and CDR2 SFDVKD.

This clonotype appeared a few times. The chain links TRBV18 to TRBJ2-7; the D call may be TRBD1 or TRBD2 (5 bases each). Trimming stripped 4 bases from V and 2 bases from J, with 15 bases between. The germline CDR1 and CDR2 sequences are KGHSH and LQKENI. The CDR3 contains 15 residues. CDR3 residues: CASSLFNRTPYEQYF. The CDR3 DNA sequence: TGTGCCAGCTCACTATTCAACAGGACTCCCTACGAGCAGTACTTC.

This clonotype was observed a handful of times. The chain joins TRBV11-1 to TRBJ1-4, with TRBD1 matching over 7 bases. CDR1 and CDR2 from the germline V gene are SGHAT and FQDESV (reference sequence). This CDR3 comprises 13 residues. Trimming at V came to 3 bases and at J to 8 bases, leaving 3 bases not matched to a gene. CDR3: CASSFDRAEKLFF. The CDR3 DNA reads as TGTGCCAGCAGCTTTGACAGGGCCGAAAAACTGTTTTTT.

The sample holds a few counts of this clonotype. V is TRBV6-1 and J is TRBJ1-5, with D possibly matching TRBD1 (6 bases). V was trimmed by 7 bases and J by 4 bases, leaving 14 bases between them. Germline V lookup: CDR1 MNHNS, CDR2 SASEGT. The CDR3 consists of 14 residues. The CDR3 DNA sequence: TGTGCCAGCATAACAGGGAACGCTAATCAGCCCCAGCATTTT. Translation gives CASITGNANQPQHF.

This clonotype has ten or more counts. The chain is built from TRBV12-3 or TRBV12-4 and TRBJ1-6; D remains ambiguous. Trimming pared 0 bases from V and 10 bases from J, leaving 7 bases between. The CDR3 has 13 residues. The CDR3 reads CASSLAVESPLHF. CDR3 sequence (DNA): TGTGCCAGCAGTTTAGCCGTAGAATCACCCCTCCACTTT.

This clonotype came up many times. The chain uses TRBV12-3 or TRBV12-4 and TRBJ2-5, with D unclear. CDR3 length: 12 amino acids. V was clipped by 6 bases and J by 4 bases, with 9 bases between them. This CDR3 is CASSFPRETQYF. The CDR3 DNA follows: TGTGCCAGCAGCTTCCCGAGAGAGACCCAGTACTTC.

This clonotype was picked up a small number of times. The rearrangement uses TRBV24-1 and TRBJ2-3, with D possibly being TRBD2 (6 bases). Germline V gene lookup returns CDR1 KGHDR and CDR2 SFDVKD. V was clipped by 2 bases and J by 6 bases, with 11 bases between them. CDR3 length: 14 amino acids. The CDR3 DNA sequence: TGTGCCACCAGTGATTCGGGGGAGAGGGATACGCAGTATTTT. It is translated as CATSDSGERDTQYF.

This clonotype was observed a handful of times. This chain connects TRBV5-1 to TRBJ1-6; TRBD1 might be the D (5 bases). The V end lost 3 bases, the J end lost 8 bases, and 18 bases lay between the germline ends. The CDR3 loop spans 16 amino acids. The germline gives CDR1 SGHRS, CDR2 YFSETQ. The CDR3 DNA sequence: TGCGCCAGCAGCTCGCGGACACCACCGGTGGATTCACCCCTCCACTTT. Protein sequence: CASSSRTPPVDSPLHF.

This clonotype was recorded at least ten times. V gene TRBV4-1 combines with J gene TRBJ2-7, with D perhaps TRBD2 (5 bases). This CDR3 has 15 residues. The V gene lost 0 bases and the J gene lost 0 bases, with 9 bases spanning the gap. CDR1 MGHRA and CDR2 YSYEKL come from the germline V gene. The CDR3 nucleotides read TGCGCCAGCAGCCAAGATGGGGAGAGCTCCTACGAGCAGTACTTC. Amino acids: CASSQDGESSYEQYF.

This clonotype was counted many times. The CDR3 reads CAWSRGSYEQYF. DNA of the CDR3: TGTGCCTGGAGCCGGGGCTCCTACGAGCAGTACTTC. This sequence joins TRBV30 and TRBJ2-7; perhaps TRBD2 as D (5 bases). This CDR3 contains 12 residues. Trimming removed 3 bases from V and 0 bases from J, with 6 bases in between. Germline V gives CDR1 GTSNPN, CDR2 SVGIG (reference sequence). The full variable domain, completed using reference TRBV30 and TRBJ2-7, is SQTIHQWPATLVQPVGSPLSLECTVEGTSNPNLYWYRQAAGRGLQLLFYSVGIGQISSEVPQNLSASRPQDRQFILSSKKLLLSDSGFYLCAWSRGSYEQYFGPGTRLTVT.

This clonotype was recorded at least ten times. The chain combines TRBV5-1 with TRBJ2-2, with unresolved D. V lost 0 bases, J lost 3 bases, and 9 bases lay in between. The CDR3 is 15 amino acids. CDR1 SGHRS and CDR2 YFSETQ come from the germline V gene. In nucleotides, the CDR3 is TGCGCCAGCAGCTTGGATAGCCCGTACACCGGGGAGCTGTTTTTT. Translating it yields CASSLDSPYTGELFF.

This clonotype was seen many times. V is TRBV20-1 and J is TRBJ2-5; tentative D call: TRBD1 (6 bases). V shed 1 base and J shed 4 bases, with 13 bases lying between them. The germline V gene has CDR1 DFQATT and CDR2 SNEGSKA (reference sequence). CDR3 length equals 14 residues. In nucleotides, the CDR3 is TGCAGTGCTAGAGTGCAGGGACAAGGAGAGACCCAGTACTTC. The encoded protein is CSARVQGQGETQYF.

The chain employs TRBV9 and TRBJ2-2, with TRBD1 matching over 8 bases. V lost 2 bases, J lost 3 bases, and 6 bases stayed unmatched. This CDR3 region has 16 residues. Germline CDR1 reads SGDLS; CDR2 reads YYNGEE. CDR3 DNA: TGTGCCAGCAGCGTTATGTCAGGGGGCCACACCGGGGAGCTGTTTTTT. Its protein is CASSVMSGGHTGELFF.

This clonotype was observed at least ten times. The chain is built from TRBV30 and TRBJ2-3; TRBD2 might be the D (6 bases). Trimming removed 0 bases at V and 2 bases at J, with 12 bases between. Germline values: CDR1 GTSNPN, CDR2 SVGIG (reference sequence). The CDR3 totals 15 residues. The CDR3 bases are TGTGCCTGGAGTGTGTCGGCGGGGATCACAGATACGCAGTATTTT. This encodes CAWSVSAGITDTQYF.

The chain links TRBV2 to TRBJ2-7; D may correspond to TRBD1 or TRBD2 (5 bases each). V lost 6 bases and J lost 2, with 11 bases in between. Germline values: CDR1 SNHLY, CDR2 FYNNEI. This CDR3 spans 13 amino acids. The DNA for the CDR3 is TGTGCCAGCAGCTTGGGGGAAACCTACGAGCAGTACTTC. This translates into CASSLGETYEQYF. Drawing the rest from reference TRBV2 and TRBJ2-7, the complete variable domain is EPEVTQTPSHQVTQMGQEVILRCVPISNHLYFYWYRQILGQKVEFLVSFYNNEISEKSEIFDDQFSVERPDGSNFTLKIRSTKLEDSAMYFCASSLGETYEQYFGPGTRLTVT.

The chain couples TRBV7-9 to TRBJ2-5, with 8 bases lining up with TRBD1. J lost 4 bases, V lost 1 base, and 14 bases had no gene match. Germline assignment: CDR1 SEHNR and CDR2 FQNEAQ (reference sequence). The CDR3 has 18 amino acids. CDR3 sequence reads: CASSLEAAKTGALETQYF. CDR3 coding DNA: TGTGCCAGCAGCTTAGAAGCCGCTAAGACAGGGGCCTTAGAGACCCAGTACTTC.

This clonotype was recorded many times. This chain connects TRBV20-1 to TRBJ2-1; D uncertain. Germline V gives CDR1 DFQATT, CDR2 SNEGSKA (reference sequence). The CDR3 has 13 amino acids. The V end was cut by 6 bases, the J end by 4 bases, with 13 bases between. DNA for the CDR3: TGCAGTGCGCTGAAGAACGCGTACAATGAGCAGTTCTTC. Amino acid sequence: CSALKNAYNEQFF.

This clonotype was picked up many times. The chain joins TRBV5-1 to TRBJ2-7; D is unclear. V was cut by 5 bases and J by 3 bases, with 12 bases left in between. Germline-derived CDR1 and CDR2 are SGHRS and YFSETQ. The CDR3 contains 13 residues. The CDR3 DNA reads TGCGCCAGCAGTAAGTGGTCCTTCTACGAGCAGTACTTC. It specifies CASSKWSFYEQYF.

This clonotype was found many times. CDR3 sequence reads: CASSWAGQAVVEQYF. As DNA, the CDR3 is TGTGCCAGCAGTTGGGCGGGACAGGCTGTAGTCGAGCAGTACTTC. The chain couples TRBV6-4 to TRBJ2-7, with 8 bases fitting TRBD1. CDR3 length: 15 amino acids. Unmatched junction bases numbered 12, after V lost 5 bases and J lost 6 bases. Germline V CDR1 and CDR2: MRHNA, SNTAGT.

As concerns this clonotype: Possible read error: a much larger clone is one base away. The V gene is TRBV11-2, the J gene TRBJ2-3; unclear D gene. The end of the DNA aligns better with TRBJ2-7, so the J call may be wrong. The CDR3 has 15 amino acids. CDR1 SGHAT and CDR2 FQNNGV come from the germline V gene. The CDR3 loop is CASSLTARDHCEQYF. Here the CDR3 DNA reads TGTGCCAGCAGCTTAACAGCTAGAGACCACTGCGAGCAGTACTTC.

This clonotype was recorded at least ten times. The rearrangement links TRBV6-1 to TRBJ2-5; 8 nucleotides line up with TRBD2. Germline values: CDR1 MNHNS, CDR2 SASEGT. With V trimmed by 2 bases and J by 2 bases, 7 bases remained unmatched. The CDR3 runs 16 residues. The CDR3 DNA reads TGTGCCAGCAGTGAAAGGCCGGGGGGGATTCAAGAGACCCAGTACTTC. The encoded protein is CASSERPGGIQETQYF.

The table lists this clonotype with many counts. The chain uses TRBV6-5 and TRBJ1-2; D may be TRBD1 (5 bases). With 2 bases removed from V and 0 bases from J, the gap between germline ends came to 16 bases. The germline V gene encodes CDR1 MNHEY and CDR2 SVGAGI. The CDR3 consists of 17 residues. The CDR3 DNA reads TGTGCCAGCAGTTACATGACGCAGGGACCCTCTAACTATGGCTACACCTTC. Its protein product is CASSYMTQGPSNYGYTF.

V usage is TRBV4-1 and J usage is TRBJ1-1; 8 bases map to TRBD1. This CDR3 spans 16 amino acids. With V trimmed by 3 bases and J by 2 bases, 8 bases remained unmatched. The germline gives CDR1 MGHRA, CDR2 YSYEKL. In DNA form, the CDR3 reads TGCGCCAGCAGCCAGGGACAGGTCTTCGAAAACACTGAAGCTTTCTTT. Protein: CASSQGQVFENTEAFF.

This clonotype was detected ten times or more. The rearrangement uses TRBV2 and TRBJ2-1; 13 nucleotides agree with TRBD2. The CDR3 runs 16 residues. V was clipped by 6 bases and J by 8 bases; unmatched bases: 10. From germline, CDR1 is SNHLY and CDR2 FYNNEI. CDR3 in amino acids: CASRARTSGSGDEQFF. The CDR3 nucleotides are TGTGCCAGCAGGGCCAGGACTAGCGGGAGTGGGGATGAGCAGTTCTTC.

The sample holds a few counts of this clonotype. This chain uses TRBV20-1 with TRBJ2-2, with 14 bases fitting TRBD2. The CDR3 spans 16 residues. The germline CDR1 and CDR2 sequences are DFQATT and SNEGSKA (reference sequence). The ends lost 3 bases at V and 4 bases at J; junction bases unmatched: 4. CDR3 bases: TGCAGTGCTAGGAAAGGGACTAGCGGGAGCACCGGGGAGCTGTTTTTT. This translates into CSARKGTSGSTGELFF.

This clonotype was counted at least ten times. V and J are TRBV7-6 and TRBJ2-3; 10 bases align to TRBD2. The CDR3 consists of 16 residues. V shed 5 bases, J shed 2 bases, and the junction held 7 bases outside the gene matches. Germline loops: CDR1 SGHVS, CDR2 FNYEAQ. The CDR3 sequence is CASSETGTSDTDTQYF. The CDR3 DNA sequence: TGTGCCAGCAGCGAGACCGGGACTAGCGACACAGATACGCAGTATTTT.